This T cell receptor (beta chain) was sequenced for a study of Ad26.COV2.S vaccination and SARS-CoV-2 variants. Using immunoSEQ multiplex PCR, the repertoire was profiled, and TCRdb retains in-frame clones only, with some absent. Of some 300,000 clones in the sample, around 81% were seen once. Remarks on this clone: The antigen is not known.

Treatment specified: 15 to 20 received Ad26.COV2.S at low or high dose, single or two shots; 5 received placebo; per-sample allocation not given. Sampling took place 63 days after the first vaccine or placebo injection. Study-level results: Participants in the vaccine arm had higher spike-specific TCR breadth; placebo recipients had lower.

V was shortened by 4 bases and J by 5 bases, with 13 bases between the two germline ends. This CDR3 spans 15 amino acids. Germline values: CDR1 SGHRS, CDR2 YFSETQ. The specimen comprised peripheral blood, sampled in a trial of Ad26.COV2.S vaccine versus placebo. V usage is TRBV5-1 and J usage is TRBJ1-6; maybe TRBD1 (6 bases). The source of this sequence is a person aged 18-65 years who received the Ad26.COV2.S COVID-19 vaccine or a placebo. CDR3 DNA sequence: TGCGCCAGCAGCCCAGGACAGTTAGATAATTCACCCCTCCACTTT. It codes for CASSPGQLDNSPLHF. Full variable domain (missing parts from reference TRBV5-1 and TRBJ1-6): KAGVTQTPRYLIKTRGQQVTLSCSPISGHRSVSWYQQTPGQGLQFLFEYFSETQRNKGNFPGRFSGRQFSNSRSEMNVSTLELGDSALYLCASSPGQLDNSPLHFGNGTRLTVT.